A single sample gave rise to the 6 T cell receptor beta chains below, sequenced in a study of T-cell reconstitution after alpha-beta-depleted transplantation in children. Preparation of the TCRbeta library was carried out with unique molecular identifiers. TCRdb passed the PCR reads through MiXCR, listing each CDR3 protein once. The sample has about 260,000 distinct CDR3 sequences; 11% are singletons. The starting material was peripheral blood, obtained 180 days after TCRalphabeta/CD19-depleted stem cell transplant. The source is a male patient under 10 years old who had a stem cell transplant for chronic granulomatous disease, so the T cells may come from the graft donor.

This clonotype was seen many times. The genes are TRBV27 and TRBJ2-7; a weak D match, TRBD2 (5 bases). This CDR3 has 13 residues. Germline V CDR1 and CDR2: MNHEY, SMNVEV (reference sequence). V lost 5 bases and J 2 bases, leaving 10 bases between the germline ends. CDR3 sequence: CASSRRAPYEQYF. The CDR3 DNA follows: TGTGCCAGCAGTCGGCGGGCGCCCTACGAGCAGTACTTC.

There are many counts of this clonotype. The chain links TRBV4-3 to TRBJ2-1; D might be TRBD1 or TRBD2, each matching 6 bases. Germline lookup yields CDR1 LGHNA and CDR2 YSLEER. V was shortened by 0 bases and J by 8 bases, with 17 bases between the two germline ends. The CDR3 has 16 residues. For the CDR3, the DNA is TGCGCCAGCAGCCAAGATGGGACGTGGAGGGGGGATGAGCAGTTCTTC. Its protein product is CASSQDGTWRGDEQFF.

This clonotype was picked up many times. CDR3 DNA: TGTGCCAGCAGCGGACAGGGTCCGGGCTACACCTTC. Translated, it gives CASSGQGPGYTF. This sequence joins TRBV5-6 and TRBJ1-2; 8 bases agree with TRBD1. V shed 4 bases, J shed 8 bases, and the junction held 4 bases outside the gene matches. The CDR3 totals 12 residues. CDR1 is SGHDT and CDR2 is YYEEEE in the germline V gene.

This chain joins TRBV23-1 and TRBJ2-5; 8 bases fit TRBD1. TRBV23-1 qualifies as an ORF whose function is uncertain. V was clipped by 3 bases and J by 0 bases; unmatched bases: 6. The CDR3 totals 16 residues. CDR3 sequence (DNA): TGCGCCAGCAGTCAGGCAGGGGGCGAATACCAAGAGACCCAGTACTTC. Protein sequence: CASSQAGGEYQETQYF.

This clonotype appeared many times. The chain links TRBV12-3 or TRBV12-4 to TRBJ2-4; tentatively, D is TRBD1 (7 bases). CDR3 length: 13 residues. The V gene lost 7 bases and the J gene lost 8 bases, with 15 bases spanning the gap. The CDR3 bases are TGTGCCAGCATCAACGACAGGGAGGACATTCAGTACTTC. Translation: CASINDREDIQYF.

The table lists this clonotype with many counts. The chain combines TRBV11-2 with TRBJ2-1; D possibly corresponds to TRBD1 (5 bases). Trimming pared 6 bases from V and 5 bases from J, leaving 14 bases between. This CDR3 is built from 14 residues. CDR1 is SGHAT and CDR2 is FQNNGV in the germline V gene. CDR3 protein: CASRVGKGNNEQFF. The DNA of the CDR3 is TGTGCCAGCAGAGTAGGAAAGGGGAACAATGAGCAGTTCTTC. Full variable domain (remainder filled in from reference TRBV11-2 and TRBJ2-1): EAGVAQSPRYKIIEKRQSVAFWCNPISGHATLYWYQQILGQGPKLLIQFQNNGVVDDSQLPKDRFSAERLKGVDSTLKIQPAKLEDSAVYLCASRVGKGNNEQFFGPGTRLTVL.